These 28 T cell receptor beta chains were sequenced from one sample in a study of identical twins. TCRdb re-analysed the 5' RACE reads in MiXCR, keeping a single row per CDR3 protein. The table includes under 250,000 distinct CDR3 sequences, approximately 6.8% detected once. The data also belong to a second study, concerning yellow fever vaccine responses in identical twins.

Sequenced material: CD8+ T cells sorted from blood. These TCRs come from a woman aged 18-29 years in good health.

In its sample, this clonotype was seen many times. The gene calls are TRBV6-4 and TRBJ1-6, with D maybe TRBD1 (6 bases). The V end lost 0 bases, the J end lost 9 bases, and 12 bases lay between the germline ends. Germline-derived CDR1 and CDR2 are MRHNA and SNTAGT. This CDR3 is 15 amino acids long. For the CDR3, the DNA is TGTGCCAGCAGTGACTCGACAGGTTCCGGTTCACCCCTCCACTTT. This encodes CASSDSTGSGSPLHF.

This clonotype was counted at least ten times. The chain combines TRBV5-1 with TRBJ2-7, with D possibly TRBD1 on 5 matching bases. CDR1 SGHRS and CDR2 YFSETQ come from the germline V gene. The CDR3 has 11 amino acids. The V end was cut by 7 bases, the J end by 6 bases, with 11 bases between. As DNA, the CDR3 is TGCGCCAGCCAAGACAGTACCGAGCAGTACTTC. Its translation is CASQDSTEQYF.

This clonotype has a count of ten or more. The V call is TRBV4-1, the J call TRBJ1-4; D not resolved. V gave up 5 bases and J gave up 7 bases, with 14 bases separating them. This CDR3 has 14 residues. Germline values: CDR1 MGHRA, CDR2 YSYEKL. The CDR3 DNA sequence: TGCGCCAGCAGCTCCCGGGATCCTCCTGAAAAACTGTTTTTT. Translation gives CASSSRDPPEKLFF.

Details on this clonotype: This may stem from a read error, because a much larger clone lies one nucleotide away. This rearrangement joins TRBV4-1 to TRBJ2-2, with 8 bases identical to TRBD1. With V trimmed by 0 bases and J by 11 bases, 5 bases remained unmatched. CDR1 is MGHRA and CDR2 is YSYEKL in the germline V gene. This CDR3 is built from 14 residues. The CDR3 sequence is CASSQDIQGDELFF. As DNA, the CDR3 is TGCGCCAGCAGCCAAGATATACAGGGGGACGAGCTGTTTTTT.

This clonotype was counted a few times. J is TRBJ2-1 and V is TRBV6-6, with no clear D. V was trimmed by 4 bases and J by 8 bases, leaving 12 bases between them. The CDR3 is 13 residues long. The germline V gene encodes CDR1 MNHNY and CDR2 SVGAGI (reference sequence). The CDR3 region is CASSFPPQDEQFF. CDR3 DNA sequence: TGTGCCAGCAGTTTTCCCCCCCAGGATGAGCAGTTCTTC.

This clonotype has a handful of counts. This sequence joins TRBV28 and TRBJ1-5; tentatively, D is TRBD1 (5 bases). CDR1 and CDR2 from the germline V gene are MDHEN and SYDVKM. The V end was cut by 0 bases, the J end by 7 bases, with 10 bases between. CDR3 size: 14 residues. The CDR3 DNA is TGTGCCAGCAGTTTATGGGACATTGCGCAGCCCCAGCATTTT. It translates to CASSLWDIAQPQHF.

This clonotype was counted between two and nine times. This sequence joins TRBV5-1 and TRBJ2-7; no clear D. CDR3 size: 17 residues. Germline CDR1 is SGHRS and CDR2 is YFSETQ. The germline V and J ends were trimmed by 0 bases and 4 bases, with 20 bases remaining between them. The CDR3 spells CASSLVPTDHLAYEQYF. The CDR3 bases are TGCGCCAGCAGCTTGGTACCGACCGACCACCTCGCTTACGAGCAGTACTTC.

The table lists this clonotype with many counts. The genes are TRBV2 and TRBJ2-1, with D maybe TRBD2 (6 bases). The V gene's germline CDR1 is SNHLY and CDR2 FYNNEI. The CDR3 spans 19 residues. The V end lost 0 bases, the J end lost 0 bases, and 18 bases lay between the germline ends. Written as DNA, the CDR3 is TGTGCCAGCAGTGAAGCTGGGAGGCGAACGACCAGCTCCTACAATGAGCAGTTCTTC. It yields the protein CASSEAGRRTTSSYNEQFF.

This clonotype turned up a few times. The rearrangement uses TRBV5-1 and TRBJ2-5; D not certain. The CDR3 is 15 amino acids. Trimming pared 0 bases from V and 5 bases from J, leaving 14 bases between. Germline-derived CDR1 and CDR2 are SGHRS and YFSETQ. The CDR3 loop is CASSLAISLLETQYF. CDR3 DNA: TGCGCCAGCAGCTTGGCCATAAGTTTGCTGGAGACCCAGTACTTC.

This clonotype showed up many times. The chain has TRBV29-1 and TRBJ2-7, with D possibly called TRBD1 or TRBD2 (5 bases each). Per the germline V gene, CDR1 is SQVTM and CDR2 is ANQGSEA. The length of the CDR3 is 15 residues. V lost 1 base and J 3 bases, leaving 16 bases between the germline ends. CDR3 protein: CSVEVSGTPSYEQYF. DNA of the CDR3: TGCAGCGTTGAAGTCTCCGGGACCCCCAGCTACGAGCAGTACTTC.

This clonotype was seen ten or more times. The rearrangement links TRBV3-1 to TRBJ2-1; D uncertain. Trimming stripped 0 bases from V and 9 bases from J, with 12 bases between. The CDR3 totals 14 residues. Germline lookup yields CDR1 LGHDT and CDR2 YNNKEL (reference sequence). Here the CDR3 reads CASSQEGRGGEQFF. The CDR3, as DNA: TGTGCCAGCAGCCAAGAGGGTAGAGGTGGTGAGCAGTTCTTC.

This clonotype has more than one count but fewer than ten. The chain is built from TRBV28 and TRBJ2-1, with 10 bases lining up with TRBD1. The V and J ends lost 3 bases and 5 bases, in that order; junction bases with no gene match: 7. Germline lookup yields CDR1 MDHEN and CDR2 SYDVKM. The CDR3 is 16 residues long. The chain's CDR3 is CASSLTGQGVNNEQFF. CDR3 nucleotide sequence: TGTGCCAGCAGTTTGACTGGACAGGGGGTGAACAATGAGCAGTTCTTC.

This clonotype was found many times. The chain combines TRBV4-1 with TRBJ1-2, with D uncertain. Germline values: CDR1 MGHRA, CDR2 YSYEKL. The CDR3 runs to 12 residues. Trimming shortened V by 0 bases and J by 8 bases, and 7 bases separated the two germline ends. CDR3 residues: CASSQDLRGYTF. CDR3 DNA: TGCGCCAGCAGCCAAGATCTGAGGGGCTACACCTTC.

This clonotype has at least ten counts. The chain links TRBV11-2 to TRBJ1-2; D gene unclear. Germline lookup yields CDR1 SGHAT and CDR2 FQNNGV. Trimming stripped 1 base from V and 9 bases from J, with 9 bases between. CDR3 length equals 12 residues. The DNA for the CDR3 is TGTGCCAGCAGCTTAGGGTCGGCTAGCTACACCTTC. Translation gives CASSLGSASYTF.

J is TRBJ1-1 and V is TRBV7-9; 7 bases are a match to TRBD1. The CDR3 runs to 14 residues. The V segment lost 7 bases and the J segment 0 bases; nucleotides outside the gene matches: 5. The germline V gene encodes CDR1 SEHNR and CDR2 FQNEAQ (reference sequence). The CDR3 loop is CASTDREMNTEAFF. The CDR3 DNA sequence: TGTGCCAGCACCGACAGGGAGATGAACACTGAAGCTTTCTTT.

The chain combines TRBV6-2 or TRBV6-3 with TRBJ2-3; TRBD2 agrees at 7 bases. The V and J ends lost 2 bases and 4 bases, in that order; junction bases with no gene match: 9. This CDR3 is 16 amino acids long. The V gene's germline CDR1 is MNHEY and CDR2 SVGEGT. CDR3 sequence reads: CASSYASGRRADTQYF. DNA for the CDR3: TGTGCCAGCAGTTACGCTAGCGGCAGGAGAGCAGATACGCAGTATTTT.

Ten or more counts support this clonotype. V is TRBV12-3 or TRBV12-4 and J is TRBJ2-1, with a weak D call TRBD1 (6 bases). The ends were cut back, 1 base at V and 7 bases at J, with 11 bases in the middle. This CDR3 region has 14 residues. The CDR3 loop is CASSLGGQRNEQFF. As DNA, the CDR3 is TGTGCCAGCAGTTTAGGGGGGCAGAGGAATGAGCAGTTCTTC.

This clonotype was detected ten times or more. This chain links TRBV27 with TRBJ2-2; D is unclear. The CDR3 is 12 amino acids. The V end lost 5 bases, the J end lost 1 base, and 2 bases lay between the germline ends. Germline V gene sequence: CDR1 MNHEY, CDR2 SMNVEV (reference sequence). As DNA, the CDR3 is TGTGCCAGCAGTGGGAACACCGGGGAGCTGTTTTTT. Translation: CASSGNTGELFF.

This clonotype has ten or more counts. The chain is built from TRBV5-1 and TRBJ2-2; TRBD1 might be the D (6 bases). Germline loops: CDR1 SGHRS, CDR2 YFSETQ. CDR3 size: 13 residues. V shed 5 bases and J shed 6 bases, with 11 bases lying between them. CDR3: CASSPDRPGELFF. The CDR3 DNA sequence: TGCGCCAGCAGTCCTGACAGGCCCGGGGAGCTGTTTTTT. Full variable domain (remainder filled in from reference TRBV5-1 and TRBJ2-2): KAGVTQTPRYLIKTRGQQVTLSCSPISGHRSVSWYQQTPGQGLQFLFEYFSETQRNKGNFPGRFSGRQFSNSRSEMNVSTLELGDSALYLCASSPDRPGELFFGEGSRLTVL.

This clonotype came up many times. The chain uses TRBV4-2 and TRBJ2-1, with 10 bases aligning to TRBD2. The CDR3 contains 15 residues. V lost 2 bases and J lost 10; bases outside the gene matches: 8. The V gene's germline CDR1 is LGHNA and CDR2 YNFKEQ. The CDR3 bases are TGTGCCAGCAGCCAACTAGCGGGGGAGCGTCAGGAGCAGTTCTTC. Translation: CASSQLAGERQEQFF.

Only a few counts were recorded for this clonotype. The genes are TRBV10-3 and TRBJ2-1; D may be TRBD1 (6 bases). The CDR3 is made up of 16 amino acids. V gave up 3 bases and J gave up 6 bases, with 18 bases separating them. Germline CDR1 and CDR2: ENHRY and SYGVKD. The DNA for the CDR3 is TGTGCCATCAGTGAAGTTGGCAGGGGAAGACTCAATGAGCAGTTCTTC. It translates to CAISEVGRGRLNEQFF.

V is TRBV15 and J is TRBJ2-1; tentative D call: TRBD2 (5 bases). V was pared by 7 bases and J by 7 bases, with 23 bases between. This CDR3 comprises 16 residues. Per the germline V gene, CDR1 is LNHNV and CDR2 is YYDKDF (reference sequence). The CDR3 loop reads CATTAWLAPHPNEQFF. CDR3 nucleotide sequence: TGTGCCACCACAGCATGGCTAGCCCCACACCCAAATGAGCAGTTCTTC.

The gene calls are TRBV28 and TRBJ2-7; D is unresolved. V lost 3 bases and J lost 5, with 17 bases in between. The germline CDR1 and CDR2 sequences are MDHEN and SYDVKM. This CDR3 has 15 residues. The CDR3 DNA reads as TGTGCCAGCAGTTTCTCTGGAACCTCATTCCACGAGCAGTACTTC. Translated, it gives CASSFSGTSFHEQYF.

The V call is TRBV11-1, the J call TRBJ2-2; the match to TRBD2 covers 10 bases. V shed 3 bases, J shed 7 bases, and the junction held 17 bases outside the gene matches. CDR1 is SGHAT, CDR2 FQDESV, per germline (reference sequence). CDR3 length: 19 amino acids. The CDR3 is CASSFRFELAGSQGGELFF. The CDR3 DNA follows: TGTGCCAGCAGCTTTCGGTTTGAACTAGCGGGGTCCCAGGGCGGGGAGCTGTTTTTT.

This clonotype has at least ten counts. The V and J genes are TRBV24-1 and TRBJ2-2; TRBD1 might be the D (12 bases). The V gene's germline CDR1 is KGHDR and CDR2 SFDVKD. With 6 bases removed from V and 1 base from J, the gap between germline ends came to 26 bases. The CDR3 sequence is 20 residues long. CDR3 bases: TGTGCCACCAGTCCGGGACAGGGGGCTAGCGGGAGGAAGAACACCGGGGAGCTGTTTTTT. Amino acids: CATSPGQGASGRKNTGELFF.

At least ten counts were recorded for this clonotype. The chain carries TRBV12-3 or TRBV12-4 and TRBJ1-2; 7 bases map to TRBD1. This CDR3 has 14 residues. V was pared by 6 bases and J by 5 bases, with 9 bases of the junction left unmatched. The CDR3 sequence: CASRIGQEKYGYTF. CDR3 coding DNA: TGTGCCAGCAGAATCGGACAGGAAAAGTATGGCTACACCTTC.

The chain employs TRBV9 and TRBJ1-1; D not resolved. Trimming removed 3 bases at V and 3 bases at J, with 9 bases between. The CDR3 is made up of 13 amino acids. CDR1 and CDR2 from the germline V gene are SGDLS and YYNGEE. CDR3 loop: CASSARLDTEAFF. The CDR3, as DNA: TGTGCCAGCAGCGCGAGGTTGGACACTGAAGCTTTCTTT.

This clonotype was detected many times. The V gene is TRBV5-1, the J gene TRBJ2-2; TRBD2 agrees at 8 bases. Germline V gene lookup returns CDR1 SGHRS and CDR2 YFSETQ. This CDR3 is 14 amino acids long. Germline trimming cut 9 bases from V and 7 bases from J; bases unmatched to any gene: 11. This CDR3 reads CATSGGGANGELFF. The CDR3 coding sequence is TGCGCCACCTCGGGAGGGGGAGCTAACGGGGAGCTGTTTTTT.